This T cell receptor beta chain derives from a study of cytomegalovirus exposure and HLA in healthy donors. The CDR3 sequence is 13 residues long. The V segment lost 6 bases and the J segment 8 bases; nucleotides outside the gene matches: 8. From germline, CDR1 is SGHRS and CDR2 YFSETQ. The PCR was carried out with 60 Vbeta primers and 13 Jbeta primers. TCRdb keeps only in-frame clones here, not all; method: immunoSEQ multiplex PCR. The table shows about 140,000 clones, with 80% occurring only once. The chain carries TRBV5-1 and TRBJ2-1, with 7 bases aligning to TRBD2. Sequenced input: PBMCs. The receptor was derived from a man aged 30-40 years in good health and CMV-seronegative. The CDR3 reads CASTAGEVDEQFF. Written as DNA, the CDR3 is TGCGCCAGCACTGCGGGAGAAGTGGATGAGCAGTTCTTC.